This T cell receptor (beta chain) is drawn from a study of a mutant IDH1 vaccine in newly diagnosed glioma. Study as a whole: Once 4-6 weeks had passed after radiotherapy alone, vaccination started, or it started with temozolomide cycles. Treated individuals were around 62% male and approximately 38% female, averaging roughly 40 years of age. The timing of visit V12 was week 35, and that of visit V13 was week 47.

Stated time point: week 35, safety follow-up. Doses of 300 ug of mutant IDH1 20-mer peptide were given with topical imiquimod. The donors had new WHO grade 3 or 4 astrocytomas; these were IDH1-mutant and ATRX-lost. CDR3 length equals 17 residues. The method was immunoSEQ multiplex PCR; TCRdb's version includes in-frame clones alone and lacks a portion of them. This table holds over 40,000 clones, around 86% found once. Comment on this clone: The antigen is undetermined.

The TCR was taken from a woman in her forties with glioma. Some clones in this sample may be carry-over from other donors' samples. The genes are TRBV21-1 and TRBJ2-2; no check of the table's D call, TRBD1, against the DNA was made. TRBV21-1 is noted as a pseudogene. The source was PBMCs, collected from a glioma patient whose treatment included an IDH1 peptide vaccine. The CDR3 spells CASSKAGRDRDTGELFF. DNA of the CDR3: TGTGCCAGCAGCAAAGCGGGGAGGGACAGGGACACCGGGGAGCTGTTTTTT.